This T cell receptor beta chain was retrieved from a study of blood T cell repertoires in COVID-19. Study in general: COVID-19 samples from acute and convalescent phases originated in the United States, Italy and Spain. PBMCs, B-cell-depleted T cells, or T cells were the source of the cDNA or gDNA that made up the material.

From germline, CDR1 is PRHDT and CDR2 FYEKMQ (reference sequence). V was trimmed by 5 bases and J by 10 bases, leaving 12 bases between them. This CDR3 has 12 amino acids. Participants were aged roughly 18 to 90 years from 20 to 30 US areas. Two negative PCRs, clearance, or symptom resolution characterized the recovered Cohort 3 donors. Repertoires were generated with immunoSEQ multiplex PCR, while TCRdb's copy carries only in-frame clones and drops some. The repertoire includes a few hundred thousand clones, roughly 87% of them detected once, and over 0.8% sits in the top ten. V usage is TRBV13 and J usage is TRBJ2-1; D uncertain. This clonotype originated in a woman in her 30s who had recovered from COVID-19. What was sequenced was PBMCs or T cells enriched from blood (not recorded which). The chain's CDR3 is CASSIGFGEQFF. CDR3 coding DNA: TGTGCCAGCAGCATCGGGTTCGGAGAGCAGTTCTTC.